The 5 T cell receptor beta chains reported below all come from one sample, sequenced in a study of T cells after yellow fever vaccination (dated by TCRdb to the late 2010s). Libraries came from 5' RACE. The instrument was an Illumina HiSeq 2500. Through fastp at Q25 and MiXCR, TCRdb rebuilt clones from the public reads, retaining in-frame beta chains. Entries that share a CDR3 protein sequence are merged under the most common genes and DNA. Within this sample are some 500,000 distinct CDR3 sequences, with approximately 13% of them counted one time only. The ten largest clonotypes hold over 12% of the sample. What the treatment or condition label conveys for this sample: live attenuated yellow fever vaccine strain. The specimen comprised PBMCs, sampled on the day of the yellow fever booster vaccination. Receptor source: a man aged 30 to 39 who received the YFV17D yellow fever vaccine.

This clonotype showed up just a few times. The chain joins TRBV13 to TRBJ1-1; D ambiguous. V gave up 5 bases and J gave up 7 bases, with 8 bases separating them. CDR3 length equals 11 residues. Germline loops: CDR1 PRHDT, CDR2 FYEKMQ (reference sequence). In DNA, the CDR3 is TGTGCCAGCAGCCCCCCCGGTGAAGCTTTCTTT. Translating gives CASSPPGEAFF. The complete variable domain, with remaining parts taken from reference TRBV13 and TRBJ1-1, reads AAGVIQSPRHLIKEKRETATLKCYPIPRHDTVYWYQQGPGQDPQFLISFYEKMQSDKGSIPDRFSAQQFSDYHSELNMSSLELGDSALYFCASSPPGEAFFGQGTRLTVV.

This clonotype was observed a handful of times. The chain links TRBV12-3 or TRBV12-4 to TRBJ2-3; D may be TRBD2 (5 bases). Trimming took off 6 bases at V and 3 bases at J, with 13 bases between the two ends. The CDR3 contains 14 residues. DNA of the CDR3: TGTGCCAGCAGGGTTGGAGAGGGAACAGATACGCAGTATTTT. Amino acid sequence: CASRVGEGTDTQYF.

This clonotype came up a few times. The chain carries TRBV30 and TRBJ1-5, with D perhaps TRBD1 (6 bases). Germline CDR1 is GTSNPN and CDR2 is SVGIG (reference sequence). V lost 1 base, J lost 7 bases, and 11 bases lay in between. The CDR3 totals 13 residues. The CDR3 nucleotides read TGTGCCTGGAGTGCCCAGGGGACCCAGCCCCAGCATTTT. Its translation is CAWSAQGTQPQHF.

This clonotype was counted between two and nine times. The gene calls are TRBV12-3 or TRBV12-4 and TRBJ2-7; no firm D call. This CDR3 contains 14 residues. V lost 5 bases to trimming and J lost 1 base, with 12 bases between them. CDR3 protein: CASSPHQLSYEQYF. CDR3 DNA: TGTGCCAGCAGTCCCCATCAATTGTCCTACGAGCAGTACTTC.

This clonotype was recorded a few times. The chain links TRBV20-1 to TRBJ2-5; TRBD1 aligns across 10 bases. From germline, CDR1 is DFQATT and CDR2 SNEGSKA (reference sequence). The CDR3 is 15 amino acids. Unmatched junction bases numbered 7, after V lost 1 base and J lost 5 bases. CDR3 residues: CSARVGLGQGETQYF. The DNA of the CDR3 is TGCAGTGCTAGAGTTGGCTTGGGACAGGGGGAGACCCAGTACTTC.